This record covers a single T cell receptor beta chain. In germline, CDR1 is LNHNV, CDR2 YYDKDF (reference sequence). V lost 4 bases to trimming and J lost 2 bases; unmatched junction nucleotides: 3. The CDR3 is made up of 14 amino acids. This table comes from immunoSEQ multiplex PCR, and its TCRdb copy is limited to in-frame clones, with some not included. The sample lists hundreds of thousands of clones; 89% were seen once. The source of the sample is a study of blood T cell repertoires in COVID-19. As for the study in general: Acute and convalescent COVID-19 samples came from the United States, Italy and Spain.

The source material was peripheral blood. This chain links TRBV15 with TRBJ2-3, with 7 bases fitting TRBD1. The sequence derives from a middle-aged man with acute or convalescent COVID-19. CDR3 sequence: CATSTGQDTDTQYF. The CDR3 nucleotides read TGTGCCACCAGCACAGGACAGGACACAGATACGCAGTATTTT.